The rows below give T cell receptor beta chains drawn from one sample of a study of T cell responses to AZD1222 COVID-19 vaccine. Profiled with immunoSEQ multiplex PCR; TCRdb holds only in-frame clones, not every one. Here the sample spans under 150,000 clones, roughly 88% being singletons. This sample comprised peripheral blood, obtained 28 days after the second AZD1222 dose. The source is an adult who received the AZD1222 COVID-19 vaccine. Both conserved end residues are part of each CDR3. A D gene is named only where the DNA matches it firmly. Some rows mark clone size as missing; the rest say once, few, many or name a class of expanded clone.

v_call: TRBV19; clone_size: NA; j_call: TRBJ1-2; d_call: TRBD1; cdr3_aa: CASTPAGQGRSNYGYTF; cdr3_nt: TGTGCCAGTACCCCCGCGGGACAGGGGCGCTCTAACTATGGCTACACCTTC
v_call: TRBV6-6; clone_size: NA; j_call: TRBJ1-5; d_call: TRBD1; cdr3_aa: CASNGQGHSQPQHF; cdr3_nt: TGTGCCAGCAACGGACAGGGACATAGTCAGCCCCAGCATTTT
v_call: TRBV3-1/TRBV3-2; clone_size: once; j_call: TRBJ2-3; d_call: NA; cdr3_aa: CVSSQYGSTDTQYF; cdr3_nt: TGTGTCAGCAGCCAATACGGATCCACAGATACGCAGTATTTT
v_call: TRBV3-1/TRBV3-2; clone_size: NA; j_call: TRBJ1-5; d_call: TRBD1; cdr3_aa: CASSGTGEAQHF; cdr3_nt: TGTGCCAGCAGCGGGACAGGGGAGGCCCAGCATTTT
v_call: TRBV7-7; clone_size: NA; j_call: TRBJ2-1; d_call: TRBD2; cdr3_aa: CASSLGTSGGSNEQFF; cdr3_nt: TGTGCTAGCAGCTTAGGGACTAGCGGGGGATCCAATGAGCAGTTCTTC
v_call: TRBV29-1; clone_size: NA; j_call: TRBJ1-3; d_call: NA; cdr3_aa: CSVVPANSGNTIYF; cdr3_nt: TGCAGCGTCGTACCCGCCAACTCTGGAAACACCATATATTTT
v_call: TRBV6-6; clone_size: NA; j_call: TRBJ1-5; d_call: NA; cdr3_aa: CASMGALLGNQPQHF; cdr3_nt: TGTGCCAGCATGGGGGCTCTATTGGGCAATCAGCCCCAGCATTTT
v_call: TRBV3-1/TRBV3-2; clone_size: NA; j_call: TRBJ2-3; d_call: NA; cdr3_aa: CASSQDISLTADTQYF; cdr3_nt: TGTGCCAGCAGCCAAGACATATCTCTTACAGCAGATACGCAGTATTTT
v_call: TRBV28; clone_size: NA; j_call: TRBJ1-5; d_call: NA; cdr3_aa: CASSLIGGNQPQHF; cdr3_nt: TGTGCCAGCAGTTTAATAGGGGGCAATCAGCCCCAGCATTTT
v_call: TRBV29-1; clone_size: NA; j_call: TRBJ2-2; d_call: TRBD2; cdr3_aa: CSVEVSWAGDTGELFF; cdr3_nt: TGCAGCGTTGAAGTCTCATGGGCGGGAGACACCGGGGAGCTGTTTTTT
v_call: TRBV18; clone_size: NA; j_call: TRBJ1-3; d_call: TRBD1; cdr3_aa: CASSLRDRVSGNTIYF; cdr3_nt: TGTGCCAGCTCACTCCGGGACAGGGTCTCTGGAAACACCATATATTTT
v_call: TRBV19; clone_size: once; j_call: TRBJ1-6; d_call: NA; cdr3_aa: CASTNPGWSSPLHF; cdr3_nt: TGTGCCAGTACCAACCCGGGGTGGAGTTCACCCCTCCACTTT
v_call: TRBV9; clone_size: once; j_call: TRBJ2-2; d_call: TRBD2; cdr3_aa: CASSVATMAGGLTGELFF; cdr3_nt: TGTGCCAGCAGCGTAGCTACTATGGCGGGAGGGCTCACCGGGGAGCTGTTTTTT
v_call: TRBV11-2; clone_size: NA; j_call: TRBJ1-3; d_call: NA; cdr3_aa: CASTHPSGNTIYF; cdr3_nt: TGTGCCAGCACTCACCCCTCAGGAAACACCATATATTTT
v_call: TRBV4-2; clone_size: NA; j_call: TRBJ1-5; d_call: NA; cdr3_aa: CASSRQGTPPQPQHF; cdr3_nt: TGTGCCAGCAGCCGCCAGGGGACCCCCCCCCAGCCCCAGCATTTT
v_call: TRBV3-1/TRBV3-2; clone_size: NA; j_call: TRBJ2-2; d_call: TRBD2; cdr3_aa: CASSQGKASGKNTGELFF; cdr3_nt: TGTGCCAGCAGCCAAGGTAAGGCTAGCGGGAAGAACACCGGGGAGCTGTTTTTT
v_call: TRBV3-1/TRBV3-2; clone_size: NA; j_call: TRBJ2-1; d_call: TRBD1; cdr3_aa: CASSQKQGRMAYNEQFF; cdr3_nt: TGTGCCAGCAGCCAAAAACAGGGGCGGATGGCCTACAATGAGCAGTTCTTC
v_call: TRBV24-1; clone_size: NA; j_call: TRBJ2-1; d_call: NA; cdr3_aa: CATRSGLGDNEQFF; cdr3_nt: TGTGCCACCAGGTCCGGTTTGGGGGACAATGAGCAGTTCTTC
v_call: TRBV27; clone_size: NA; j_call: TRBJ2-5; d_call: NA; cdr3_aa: CASSLSRGSIQETQYF; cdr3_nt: TGTGCCAGCAGTTTATCGAGGGGGAGCATCCAAGAGACCCAGTACTTC
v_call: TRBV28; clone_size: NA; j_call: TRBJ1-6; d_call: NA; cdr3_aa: CASSRGRTSSYNSPLHF; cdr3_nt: TGTGCCAGCAGTCGGGGCAGGACGAGCTCCTATAATTCACCCCTCCACTTT
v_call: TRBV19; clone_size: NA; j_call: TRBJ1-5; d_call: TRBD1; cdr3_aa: CASSRTGSNQPQHF; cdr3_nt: TGTGCCAGTAGCCGGACAGGGAGCAATCAGCCCCAGCATTTT
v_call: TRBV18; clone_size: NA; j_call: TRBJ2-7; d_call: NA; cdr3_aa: CASSPRQPPNEQYF; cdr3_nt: TGTGCCAGCTCACCACGTCAGCCCCCCAACGAGCAGTACTTC
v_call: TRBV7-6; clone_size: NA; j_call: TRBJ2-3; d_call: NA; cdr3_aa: CASSLDLGGTDTQYF; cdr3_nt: TGTGCCAGCAGCTTAGATCTAGGAGGCACAGATACGCAGTATTTT
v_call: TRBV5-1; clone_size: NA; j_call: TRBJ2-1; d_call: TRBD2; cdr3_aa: CASSWGLAGGAYNEQFF; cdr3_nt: TGCGCCAGCAGCTGGGGACTAGCGGGAGGGGCCTACAATGAGCAGTTCTTC
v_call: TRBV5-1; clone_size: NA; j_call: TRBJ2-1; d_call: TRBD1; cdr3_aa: CASSLRGQGWFF; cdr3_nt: TGCGCCAGCAGCTTGCGGGGACAGGGGTGGTTCTTC
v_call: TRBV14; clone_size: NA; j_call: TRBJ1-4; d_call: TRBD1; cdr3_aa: CASSRLKGDSRGKLFF; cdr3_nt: TGTGCCAGCAGCCGCTTAAAGGGGGACAGCCGTGGAAAACTGTTTTTT
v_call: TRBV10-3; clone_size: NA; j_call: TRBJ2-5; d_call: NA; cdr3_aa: CAIKEGSVQETQYF; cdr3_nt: TGTGCCATCAAGGAAGGGTCGGTCCAAGAGACCCAGTACTTC
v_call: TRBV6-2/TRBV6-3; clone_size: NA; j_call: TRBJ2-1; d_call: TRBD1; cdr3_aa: CASSGTVDYNEQFF; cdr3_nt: TGTGCCAGCAGCGGGACAGTTGACTACAATGAGCAGTTCTTC
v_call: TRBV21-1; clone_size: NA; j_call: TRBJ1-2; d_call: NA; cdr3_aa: CASSNSRGRSVGYTF; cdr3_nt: TGTGCCAGCAGCAATTCCAGGGGCAGATCAGTTGGCTACACCTTC
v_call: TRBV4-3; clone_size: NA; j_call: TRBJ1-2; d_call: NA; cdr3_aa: CASSPRGLYGYTF; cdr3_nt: TGCGCCAGCAGCCCAAGGGGCCTCTATGGCTACACCTTC
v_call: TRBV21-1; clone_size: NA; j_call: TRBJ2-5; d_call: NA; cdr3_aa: CASSKIPCGRGRRETQYF; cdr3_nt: TGTGCCAGCAGCAAGATTCCCTGTGGACGGGGGCGTCGGGAGACCCAGTACTTC
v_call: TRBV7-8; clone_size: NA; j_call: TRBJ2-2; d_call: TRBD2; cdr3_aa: CASSMTSGGFANTGELFF; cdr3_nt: TGTGCCAGCAGCATGACTAGCGGGGGGTTCGCGAACACCGGGGAGCTGTTTTTT
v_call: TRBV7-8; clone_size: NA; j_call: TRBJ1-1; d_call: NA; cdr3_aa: CASIRVPRTEAFF; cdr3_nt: TGTGCCAGCATCCGGGTCCCGAGGACTGAAGCTTTCTTT
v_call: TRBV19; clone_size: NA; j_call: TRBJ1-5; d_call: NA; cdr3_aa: CASSISPYSNQPQHF; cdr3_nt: TGTGCCAGTAGTATAAGTCCCTATAGCAATCAGCCCCAGCATTTT
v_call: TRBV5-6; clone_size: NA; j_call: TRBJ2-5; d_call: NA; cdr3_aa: CASSSGVAQYF; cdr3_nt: TGTGCCAGCAGCTCTGGTGTGGCCCAGTACTTC
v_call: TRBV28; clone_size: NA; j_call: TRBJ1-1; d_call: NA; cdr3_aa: CASSIPGGMAEAFF; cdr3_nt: TGTGCCAGCAGCATCCCCGGGGGGATGGCTGAAGCTTTCTTT
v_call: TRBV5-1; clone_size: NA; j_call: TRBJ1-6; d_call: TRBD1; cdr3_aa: CASSPGQGNSPLHF; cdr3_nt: TGCGCCAGCTCCCCGGGACAGGGAAATTCACCCCTCCACTTT
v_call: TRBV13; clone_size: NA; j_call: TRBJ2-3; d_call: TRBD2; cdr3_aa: CASSLGVAGVADTQYF; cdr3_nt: TGTGCCAGCAGCCTAGGTGTAGCGGGGGTTGCAGATACGCAGTATTTT
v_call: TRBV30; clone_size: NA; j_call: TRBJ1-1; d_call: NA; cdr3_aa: CAWSIWGSMNTEAFF; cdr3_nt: TGTGCCTGGAGTATTTGGGGGAGCATGAACACTGAAGCTTTCTTT
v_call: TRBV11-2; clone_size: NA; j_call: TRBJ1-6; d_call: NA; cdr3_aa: CASSSSVSYNSPLHF; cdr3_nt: TGTGCCAGCAGCTCATCCGTCTCCTATAATTCACCCCTCCACTTT
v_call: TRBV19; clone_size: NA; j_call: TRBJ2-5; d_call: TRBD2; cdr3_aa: CASSTSGSGETQYF; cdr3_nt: TGTGCCAGTAGTACTAGCGGGTCGGGAGAGACCCAGTACTTC
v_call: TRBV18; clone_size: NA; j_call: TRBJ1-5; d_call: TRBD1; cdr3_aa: CASSHGTDQPQHF; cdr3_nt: TGTGCCAGCTCTCATGGGACAGACCAGCCCCAGCATTTT